This T cell receptor beta chain was sequenced during a study of tumor and adjacent non-tumor tissue in lung cancer. Study in general: Patients comprised about a dozen adenocarcinoma, a couple of squamous cell carcinoma and 1 small cell lung cancer. Stage I to III disease affected roughly ten men and roughly five women aged roughly 31 to 85.

Comment on this clonotype: The junction shows a germline mismatch at one end, possibly a read error.

From germline, CDR1 is SGHAT and CDR2 FQNNGV. This CDR3 comprises 13 residues. No cell sorting was done before RNA was extracted from the tissue. More than 3 cm separated this lung sample from the edge of the tumor. Three rounds of nested PCR, following a modified ARM-PCR protocol, produced the TCRbeta library. TCRdb re-called the multiplex PCR reads with MiXCR, one entry per CDR3 protein. The sample has 100,000 or so distinct CDR3 sequences; approximately 60% are singletons. V is TRBV11-2 and J is TRBJ2-7; D gene uncertain. Sequencing was performed on distant non-tumor lung tissue. This clonotype originated in a man aged 25-40 years with non-small cell lung cancer. For the CDR3, the DNA is TGTGCTAGCAGCTTATGGCAGCTGAATGAGCAGTACTTC. Its protein product is CASSLWQLNEQYF. Combining the CDR3 with reference TRBV11-2 and TRBJ2-7 gives the whole variable domain EAGVAQSPRYKIIEKRQSVAFWCNPISGHATLYWYQQILGQGPKLLIQFQNNGVVDDSQLPKDRFSAERLKGVDSTLKIQPAKLEDSAVYLCASSLWQLNEQYFGPGTRLTVT.